Listed below are T cell receptor beta chains from one sample, sequenced in a study of blood T cell repertoires in COVID-19. Using immunoSEQ multiplex PCR, the repertoire was profiled, and TCRdb retains in-frame clones only, with some absent. The sample has some 260,000 clones, about 90% seen once; the top ten hold roughly 10%. The sample comprised peripheral blood. These receptors all come from a woman in her sixties or seventies with COVID-19, enrolled during active disease. CDR3s include the opening cysteine and the closing phenylalanine or tryptophan. Fields, in order: CDR3 protein, CDR3 DNA, J gene, V gene, clone size, D gene. The D gene is left open where the match is weak. Some rows have no size entry. The others give once, few or many, or a class for an expanded clone.

CATSRGAPTNYGYTF TGTGCCACCAGCAGAGGTGCGCCTACTAACTATGGCTACACCTTC TRBJ1-2 TRBV15 NA NA
CASSLQGNTNTEAFF TGTGCCAGCAGCTTACAGGGTAACACGAACACTGAAGCTTTCTTT TRBJ1-1 TRBV7-2 NA NA
CASSLEEYEQYF TGTGCCAGCAGCTTAGAAGAGTACGAGCAGTACTTC TRBJ2-7 TRBV7-9 few NA
CASSLTSGGRYYEQYF TGTGCCAGCAGTTTAACCTCAGGGGGGAGATACTACGAGCAGTACTTC TRBJ2-7 TRBV28 NA NA
CASSGGGWGTYNEQFF TGTGCCAGCAGCGGGGGAGGCTGGGGGACGTACAATGAGCAGTTCTTC TRBJ2-1 TRBV9 NA NA
CASSLLGQGYQPQHF TGTGCCAGCAGTTTATTGGGACAGGGGTACCAGCCCCAGCATTTT TRBJ1-5 TRBV28 NA TRBD1
CASTSGPPGGTEAFF TGTGCCAGCACCTCCGGGCCCCCGGGGGGGACTGAAGCTTTCTTT TRBJ1-1 TRBV2 NA NA
CASSQGLGLGFNEQFF TGCGCCAGCAGCCAAGGTCTGGGACTAGGATTTAATGAGCAGTTCTTC TRBJ2-1 TRBV4-1 NA TRBD2
CASSRFRIAGYEQYF TGTGCCAGCAGTAGATTCCGGATAGCGGGTTACGAGCAGTACTTC TRBJ2-7 TRBV28 once TRBD2
CATSRDLGSGVGTRELFF TGTGCCACCAGCAGAGATCTTGGTTCGGGGGTGGGAACCCGGGAGCTGTTTTTT TRBJ2-2 TRBV15 NA NA
CATSRTRQGLNQPQHF TGTGCCACCAGCAGAACACGGCAGGGTCTTAATCAGCCCCAGCATTTT TRBJ1-5 TRBV15 NA NA
CASASRGWYEQFF TGTGCCAGCGCCTCACGGGGGTGGTATGAGCAGTTCTTC TRBJ2-1 TRBV6-5 few NA
CASSASGTEVEYF TGTGCCAGCAGTGCTTCCGGGACAGAAGTGGAGTACTTC TRBJ2-7 TRBV12-3/TRBV12-4 NA TRBD1
CASSARLATNTDTQYF TGTGCCAGCAGTGCCCGACTAGCGACCAACACAGATACGCAGTATTTT TRBJ2-3 TRBV27 NA TRBD2
CSVVQNTGELFF TGCAGCGTTGTCCAGAACACCGGGGAGCTGTTTTTT TRBJ2-2 TRBV29-1 NA NA
CGQGGTDTQYF TGCGGACAGGGGGGTACAGATACGCAGTATTTT TRBJ2-3 TRBV7-4 NA TRBD1
CASRPQGPSNSPLHF TGTGCCAGCAGACCACAGGGTCCCTCTAATTCACCCCTCCACTTT TRBJ1-6 TRBV28 once NA
CASSLGLAGETQYF TGTGCCAGCAGCCTGGGACTAGCGGGAGAGACCCAGTACTTC TRBJ2-5 TRBV7-9 NA TRBD2
CATSIRTSRGSTDTQYF TGTGCCACCAGCATTAGGACCTCCCGGGGGAGCACAGATACGCAGTATTTT TRBJ2-3 TRBV15 NA NA
CATSDLRVPHNEQFF TGTGCCACCAGTGATTTGCGCGTCCCCCACAATGAGCAGTTCTTC TRBJ2-1 TRBV24-1 NA NA
CASSIRDRANYGYTF TGTGCCAGTAGTATCCGGGACAGGGCTAACTATGGCTACACCTTC TRBJ1-2 TRBV19 NA TRBD1
CASSLQGNRGEKLFF TGCGCCAGCAGCTTACAGGGGAATAGAGGCGAAAAACTGTTTTTT TRBJ1-4 TRBV5-1 once TRBD1
CASSTRTDTQYF TGTGCCAGCAGCACTCGCACAGATACGCAGTATTTT TRBJ2-3 TRBV9 NA NA
CASSLDLAKNIQYF TGCGCCAGCAGCCTAGACCTAGCCAAAAACATTCAGTACTTC TRBJ2-4 TRBV5-1 NA NA
CSASPDRDSYEQYF TGCAGTGCTAGTCCCGACAGGGACTCCTACGAGCAGTACTTC TRBJ2-7 TRBV20-1 NA TRBD1
CASSLTDQPQHF TGTGCCAGCAGCCTAACCGATCAGCCCCAGCATTTT TRBJ1-5 TRBV7-2 NA NA
CSGGGSYEQYF TGCAGCGGCGGCGGATCCTACGAGCAGTACTTC TRBJ2-7 TRBV29-1 once NA
CASSPRRGGNTEAFF TGTGCCAGCTCACCTCGGAGGGGGGGGAACACTGAAGCTTTCTTT TRBJ1-1 TRBV18 NA NA